This T cell receptor beta chain comes out of a study of identical twins. General study results and limits: Researchers caution that invariant MAIT and iNKT cells could partly confound zero-insertion analyses. Excess low generation probability was seen in twin-shared out-of-frame alpha sequences.

This CDR3 has 14 residues. With 4 bases removed from V and 10 bases from J, the gap between germline ends came to 18 bases. Per germline, CDR1 MNHEY and CDR2 SMNVEV (reference sequence). Regarding this clonotype: Its antigen remains unidentified.

TCRdb ran MiXCR on the 5' RACE reads and lists one entry per CDR3 protein. The sample holds more than 600,000 distinct CDR3 sequences, around a sixth seen once. These same records also appear under a second study, on T cells expressing NK-cell markers. That study reports: Of CD8+ T cells, roughly 1.0-7.0% belonged to dominant NKG2C+ clonotypes in roughly 6 donors. Once again these clonotypes came out on top in the CD3+CD56-NKG2C+ fraction of several donors.

The receptor's source is a woman aged 18-29 years in good health. V is TRBV27 and J is TRBJ2-3; D is possibly TRBD1 or TRBD2 (5 bases each). The sequenced sample was PBMCs. The CDR3 coding sequence is TGTGCCAGCAGTTCGGGGCTGGAGAGGGTTGCGCAGTATTTT. It yields the protein CASSSGLERVAQYF.